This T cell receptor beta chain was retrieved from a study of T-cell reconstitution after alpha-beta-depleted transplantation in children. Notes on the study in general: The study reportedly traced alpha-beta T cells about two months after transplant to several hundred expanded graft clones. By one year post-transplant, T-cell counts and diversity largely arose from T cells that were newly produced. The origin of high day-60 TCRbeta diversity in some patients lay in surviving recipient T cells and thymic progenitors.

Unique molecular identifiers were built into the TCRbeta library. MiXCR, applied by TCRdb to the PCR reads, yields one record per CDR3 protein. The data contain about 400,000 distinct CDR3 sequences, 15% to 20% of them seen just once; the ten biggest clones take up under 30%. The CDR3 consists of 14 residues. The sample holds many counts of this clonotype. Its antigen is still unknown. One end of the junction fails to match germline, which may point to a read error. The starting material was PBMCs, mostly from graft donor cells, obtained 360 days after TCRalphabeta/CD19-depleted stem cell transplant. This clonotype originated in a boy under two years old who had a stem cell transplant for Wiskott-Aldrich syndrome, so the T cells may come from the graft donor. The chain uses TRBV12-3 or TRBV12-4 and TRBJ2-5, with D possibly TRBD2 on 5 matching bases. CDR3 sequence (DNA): TGTGCCAGCAGTATAGCGAAAAGGAAGGAGACCCAGTACTTC. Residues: CASSIAKRKETQYF.